The following is a T cell receptor beta chain sequence with its context. These data are taken from a study of blood T cell repertoires in COVID-19. The wider study: The United States, Italy and Spain were the sources of the acute and convalescent COVID-19 samples. The cDNA or gDNA used as material had been derived from T cells, B-cell-depleted T cells, or PBMCs.

Looked up from germline, CDR1 is SGHRS and CDR2 is YFSETQ. The V gene lost 0 bases and the J gene lost 0 bases, with 12 bases spanning the gap. This CDR3 contains 16 residues. Per the original data handling: Nucleated cell counts were estimated from reference gene primer amplification. Sequencing was performed with immunoSEQ multiplex PCR; in TCRdb, only in-frame clones are kept and a portion is missing. Clone size and the V and J calls come from that table; the DNA yielded D and trimming. The table lists more than 95,000 clones, approximately 80% of them singletons. This sequence was found in a human donor in a cohort sampled during active COVID-19. The specimen sequenced was peripheral blood. This chain links TRBV5-1 with TRBJ1-1, with D perhaps matching TRBD1 (5 bases). CDR3 in amino acids: CASSLALQAMNTEAFF. CDR3 DNA: TGCGCCAGCAGCTTGGCCCTACAGGCGATGAACACTGAAGCTTTCTTT.